Detailed here is one T cell receptor (beta chain). The data were obtained in a study of blood T cell repertoires in COVID-19. Looking at the study overall: Samples taken during acute and convalescent COVID-19 were collected in the United States, Italy and Spain. The analysed material was cDNA or gDNA that came from T cells, B-cell-depleted T cells, or PBMCs.

The CDR3 contains 16 residues. J lost 4 bases, V lost 2 bases, and 8 bases had no gene match. CDR1 LNHDA and CDR2 SQIVND come from the germline V gene (reference sequence). In the source study's methods: Scientists estimated how many nucleated cells there were by amplifying reference gene primers. Sequencing used immunoSEQ multiplex PCR; TCRdb keeps in-frame clones, though not all of them. The DNA gave D and trimming, while V, J and clone size come from that table. The table has a few hundred thousand clones, about 89% seen once. The sample was peripheral blood. This TCR was recovered from a woman aged 50 to 65 who had recovered from COVID-19. This sequence joins TRBV19 and TRBJ1-5; the match to TRBD1 covers 7 bases. The CDR3 protein is CASSITGARSNQPQHF. CDR3 DNA sequence: TGTGCCAGTAGTATAACAGGGGCGAGGAGTAATCAGCCCCAGCATTTT.